This TCR beta chain is drawn from a study of T cells in Graves' hyperthyroidism and ophthalmopathy. This clonotype was picked up a small number of times. The antigen remains undetermined. Given a much more abundant clone one base away, this may be a read error. Study-level points and caveats: The authors' 13 V-J model separated ophthalmopathy from stable hyperthyroidism.

The CDR3 consists of 17 residues. Germline values: CDR1 MDHEN, CDR2 SYDVKM. Trimming cost V 0 bases and J 4 bases, with 18 bases left between them. Regions amplified from RNA transcripts were the TCR beta CDR3 regions. Initially, a first-round RT-PCR of the TCR CDR3 employed the HTBI primer set. TCRdb fed the multiplex PCR reads into MiXCR, producing one record per CDR3 protein. The data show fewer than 650,000 distinct CDR3 sequences, 11% to 15% seen once. Calling Graves' hyperthyroidism stable meant ophthalmopathy did not progress within 18 months. Hyperthyroidism patients were newly diagnosed, had disease duration under 2 months, and were aged 18 to 65 years. Orbital computed tomography and thyroid ultrasound, together with serum TRAb and thyroxine and clinical symptoms, were used for diagnoses.

This chain uses TRBV28 with TRBJ2-5, with D tentatively TRBD2 (5 bases). The material sequenced was blood. This sequence was found in a woman aged 40 to 55 with Graves' hyperthyroidism. Here the CDR3 reads CASSLWQVEGVGETQYF. Here the CDR3 DNA reads TGTGCCAGCAGTTTATGGCAGGTAGAGGGAGTGGGAGAGACCCAGTACTTC. The whole variable domain, filled in from reference TRBV28 and TRBJ2-5, reads DVKVTQSSRYLVKRTGEKVFLECVQDMDHENMFWYRQDPGLGLRLIYFSYDVKMKEKGDIPEGYSVSREKKERFSLILESASTNQTSMYLCASSLWQVEGVGETQYFGPGTRLLVL.